These 27 T cell receptor beta chains were all obtained from the same sample, sequenced in a study of response to subunit inactivated influenza vaccine. TCRdb re-derived calls from the RT-PCR reads in MiXCR, one entry per CDR3 protein. The sample holds about half a million distinct CDR3 sequences, approximately 9.9% seen once. Source: PBMCs from blood, taken more than 35 days after vaccination. Source of these receptors: a man aged 50-59 years who received an inactivated influenza vaccine.

The CDR3, as DNA: TGCAGTGCTAGAGAGGGAAGCGGGGGGAACCAAGAGACCCAGTACTTC. Translating gives CSAREGSGGNQETQYF. This sequence joins TRBV20-1 and TRBJ2-5, with 9 bases that match TRBD2. V was clipped by 0 bases and J by 0 bases; unmatched bases: 5. CDR1 is DFQATT, CDR2 SNEGSKA, per germline (reference sequence). The CDR3 length is 16 residues.

The chain links TRBV11-2 to TRBJ2-5, with D unresolved. Germline assignment: CDR1 SGHAT and CDR2 FQNNGV. V lost 3 bases, J lost 3 bases, and 11 bases lay in between. The CDR3 runs to 14 residues. The CDR3, as DNA: TGTGCCAGCAGCTTCATACTTTACGAAGAGACCCAGTACTTC. This codes for CASSFILYEETQYF.

This clonotype was detected only a few times. The rearrangement uses TRBV7-2 and TRBJ2-6; D perhaps matches TRBD2 (7 bases). Trimming cost V 4 bases and J 0 bases, with 13 bases left between them. Looked up from germline, CDR1 is SGHTA and CDR2 is FQGNSA. This CDR3 has 17 residues. Here the CDR3 DNA reads TGTGCCAGCAGCTCTCGCGGGGGCCCCTCTGGGGCCAACGTCCTGACTTTC. Translating it yields CASSSRGGPSGANVLTF.

This clonotype was observed many times. V gene TRBV20-1 combines with J gene TRBJ2-2; D is unclear. The CDR3 extends over 13 amino acids. CDR1 is DFQATT and CDR2 is SNEGSKA in the germline V gene (reference sequence). Deletions cut 3 bases from V and 2 bases from J, with 7 bases between. CDR3 sequence reads: CSARADNTGELFF. The CDR3 region has the DNA TGCAGTGCTAGGGCAGACAACACCGGGGAGCTGTTTTTT.

In this sample, this clonotype turned up many times. The chain is built from TRBV12-3 or TRBV12-4 and TRBJ2-1; no definite D call. The CDR3 is 15 amino acids. V lost 3 bases and J 6 bases, leaving 15 bases between the germline ends. The CDR3 reads CASSFMSLRGNEQFF. The CDR3 nucleotides are TGTGCCAGCAGTTTCATGTCTCTAAGAGGCAATGAGCAGTTCTTC.

V gene TRBV28 combines with J gene TRBJ2-1; the match to TRBD2 covers 7 bases. The V segment lost 6 bases and the J segment 4 bases; nucleotides outside the gene matches: 3. Germline CDR1 reads MDHEN; CDR2 reads SYDVKM. The CDR3 is made up of 13 amino acids. CDR3 region: CASRGRGYNEQFF. The CDR3 DNA is TGTGCCAGCAGAGGGCGGGGGTACAATGAGCAGTTCTTC.

V is TRBV4-1 and J is TRBJ2-7; the match to TRBD2 covers 8 bases. Trimming removed 4 bases from V and 2 bases from J; junction bases left unmatched: 4. There are 14 residues in the CDR3. CDR1 is MGHRA, CDR2 YSYEKL, per germline. The CDR3 here is CASSLLAGPYEQYF. CDR3 DNA sequence: TGCGCCAGCAGCCTTTTAGCGGGACCCTACGAGCAGTACTTC.

This rearrangement joins TRBV20-1 to TRBJ2-7, with D perhaps assigned TRBD1 or TRBD2 (6 bases each). Germline V lookup: CDR1 DFQATT, CDR2 SNEGSKA (reference sequence). Trimming removed 6 bases at V and 7 bases at J, with 22 bases between. The CDR3 sequence is 14 residues long. This CDR3 is CSANIRGVAGEQYF. The CDR3 DNA is TGCAGTGCAAATATCAGGGGTGTTGCGGGAGAGCAGTACTTC.

The V gene is TRBV7-3, the J gene TRBJ2-3, with 12 bases identical to TRBD2. This CDR3 has 16 residues. V dropped 5 bases and J dropped 2; count of bases not matched to a gene: 5. Germline CDR1 SGHTA, CDR2 FQGTGA. CDR3 in DNA: TGTGCCAGCAGCCCTCGGACTAGCGGGGCCACAGATACGCAGTATTTT. It is translated as CASSPRTSGATDTQYF.

This clonotype was observed many times. The chain carries TRBV20-1 and TRBJ2-3; the match to TRBD2 covers 8 bases. The CDR3 sequence is 14 residues long. V shed 4 bases, J shed 3 bases, and the junction held 6 bases outside the gene matches. Germline V gene data show CDR1 as DFQATT and CDR2 as SNEGSKA (reference sequence). CDR3 residues: CSATSGGSTDTQYF. In DNA form, the CDR3 reads TGCAGTGCTACCAGCGGGGGATCAACAGATACGCAGTATTTT.

The DNA for the CDR3 is TGTGCCAGCAGCTTGCATTCCGGGGGAGGCTACGAGCAGTACTTC. The encoded protein is CASSLHSGGGYEQYF. This chain links TRBV5-6 with TRBJ2-7, with D tentatively TRBD2 (6 bases). This CDR3 is built from 15 residues. Germline loops: CDR1 SGHDT, CDR2 YYEEEE. Trimming pared 1 base from V and 3 bases from J, leaving 14 bases between.

A few counts support this clonotype. This chain uses TRBV5-1 with TRBJ1-2, with no clear D. Germline CDR1 and CDR2: SGHRS and YFSETQ. Deletions cut 0 bases from V and 2 bases from J, with 11 bases between. This CDR3 has 15 amino acids. The DNA of the CDR3 is TGCGCCAGCAGCTTGGACCCCAAATCCAACTATGGCTACACCTTC. Translating gives CASSLDPKSNYGYTF.

Many counts were recorded for this clonotype. The J gene is TRBJ2-6, the V gene TRBV11-3; D may correspond to TRBD1 or TRBD2 (5 bases each). Trimming stripped 1 base from V and 3 bases from J, with 16 bases between. Per germline, CDR1 SGHNT and CDR2 YENEEA. The CDR3 is 18 residues long. The CDR3 loop is CASSLVSGRVSGANVLTF. Written as DNA, the CDR3 is TGTGCCAGCAGCTTAGTAAGCGGCAGGGTCAGTGGGGCCAACGTCCTGACTTTC.

In DNA form, the CDR3 reads TGTGCCAGCAGCTTAGAGGTTCTAGCGGACAATGAGCAGTTCTTC. Protein: CASSLEVLADNEQFF. The rearrangement uses TRBV11-2 and TRBJ2-1; TRBD2 matches at 7 bases. CDR3 length equals 15 residues. The germline V gene encodes CDR1 SGHAT and CDR2 FQNNGV. The V gene end was trimmed by 0 bases and the J gene end by 5 bases; junction bases not matched to a gene: 4.

The J gene is TRBJ1-1, the V gene TRBV27; TRBD1 aligns across 10 bases. This CDR3 is 16 amino acids long. V shed 6 bases, J shed 1 base, and the junction held 8 bases outside the gene matches. Germline CDR1 MNHEY, CDR2 SMNVEV (reference sequence). CDR3 region: CASRKIGQGENTEAFF. In DNA, the CDR3 is TGTGCCAGCAGAAAGATAGGACAGGGGGAGAACACTGAAGCTTTCTTT.

The chain couples TRBV5-1 to TRBJ2-5, with D tentatively TRBD2 (6 bases). Germline-derived CDR1 and CDR2 are SGHRS and YFSETQ. This CDR3 has 16 residues. Trimming shortened V by 2 bases and J by 0 bases, and 14 bases separated the two germline ends. CDR3 residues: CASSLRTGTHQETQYF. CDR3 in DNA: TGCGCCAGCAGCTTACGGACCGGGACTCACCAAGAGACCCAGTACTTC.

This clonotype has at least ten counts. The chain joins TRBV4-3 to TRBJ2-1, with D unclear. The V gene's germline CDR1 is LGHNA and CDR2 YSLEER. V shed 4 bases and J shed 7 bases, with 8 bases lying between them. The CDR3 is 12 residues long. CDR3 sequence (DNA): TGCGCCAGCAGCCGGTTTTCAAATGAGCAGTTCTTC. As protein: CASSRFSNEQFF.

This clonotype has a count of ten or more. V usage is TRBV28 and J usage is TRBJ2-3; possible D gene TRBD1, 6 bases. The germline V gene encodes CDR1 MDHEN and CDR2 SYDVKM. This CDR3 has 15 amino acids. V was shortened by 2 bases and J by 2 bases, with 11 bases between the two germline ends. For the CDR3, the DNA is TGTGCCAGCAGTTTAGAGGACAGAGACACAGATACGCAGTATTTT. This codes for CASSLEDRDTDTQYF.

The chain couples TRBV9 to TRBJ2-1, with 7 positions matching TRBD1. The germline gives CDR1 SGDLS, CDR2 YYNGEE. Trimming removed 4 bases from V and 3 bases from J; junction bases left unmatched: 7. This CDR3 region has 15 residues. The CDR3 loop is CASSPPGQYYNEQFF. As DNA, the CDR3 is TGTGCCAGCAGCCCCCCGGGACAGTACTACAATGAGCAGTTCTTC.

The chain couples TRBV10-2 to TRBJ2-2; 10 bases fit TRBD2. The CDR3 loop spans 16 amino acids. CDR1 and CDR2 (germline): WSHSY, SAAADI. J was trimmed by 4 bases and V by 5 bases; bases with no gene match: 7. In nucleotides, the CDR3 is TGCGCCAGCAGTAAGCGGGGGGGCGTTAGCACCGGGGAGCTGTTTTTT. Protein sequence: CASSKRGGVSTGELFF.

The chain recombines TRBV10-3 with TRBJ2-5; D remains unclear. Per the germline V gene, CDR1 is ENHRY and CDR2 is SYGVKD. This CDR3 has 13 amino acids. V was pared by 4 bases and J by 2 bases, with 8 bases between. The DNA of the CDR3 is TGTGCCATCAGTGGAACTTCACAAGAGACCCAGTACTTC. This gives the protein CAISGTSQETQYF.

V is TRBV6-5 and J is TRBJ2-2, with D perhaps matching TRBD1 (5 bases). Germline V gene lookup returns CDR1 MNHEY and CDR2 SVGAGI. V lost 0 bases and J lost 6, with 11 bases in between. The CDR3 length is 15 residues. The CDR3 nucleotides read TGTGCCAGCAGTTACTCGGTGGGGCCGGCCGGGGAGCTGTTTTTT. This sequence encodes CASSYSVGPAGELFF.

The CDR3 DNA sequence: TGTGCCAGCAGAGACACCGGGACAAGCAAAAACATTCAGTACTTC. Protein sequence: CASRDTGTSKNIQYF. The chain has TRBV2 and TRBJ2-4; weak D call: TRBD1 (6 bases). The V gene's germline CDR1 is SNHLY and CDR2 FYNNEI. V dropped 6 bases and J dropped 3 bases, with 15 bases sitting between them. This CDR3 has 15 residues.

This clonotype was counted many times. CDR3 bases: TGCAGTGCTAGTTCCATGGCAGATACGCAGTATTTT. Translation gives CSASSMADTQYF. The rearrangement joins TRBV20-1 to TRBJ2-3; no clear D. This CDR3 region has 12 residues. Trimming cost V 3 bases and J 4 bases, with 8 bases left between them. CDR1 and CDR2 from the germline V gene are DFQATT and SNEGSKA (reference sequence).

The rearrangement uses TRBV6-5 and TRBJ2-7; D unclear. This CDR3 has 14 amino acids. CDR1 is MNHEY and CDR2 is SVGAGI in the germline V gene. V lost 2 bases and J lost 0, with 8 bases in between. CDR3 loop: CASSYGADSYEQYF. In nucleotides, the CDR3 is TGTGCCAGCAGTTACGGCGCGGACTCCTACGAGCAGTACTTC.

This clonotype was seen at least ten times. This chain connects TRBV12-3 or TRBV12-4 to TRBJ1-2; 7 nucleotides match TRBD1. V dropped 8 bases and J dropped 9; count of bases not matched to a gene: 15. The CDR3 extends over 14 amino acids. The CDR3 protein is CASGGTVLSFSYTF. In nucleotides, the CDR3 is TGTGCCAGCGGGGGGACAGTCCTATCCTTTAGCTACACCTTC.

This clonotype was seen ten or more times. V and J are TRBV6-6 and TRBJ1-1; D is ambiguous. Germline loops: CDR1 MNHNY, CDR2 SVGAGI (reference sequence). CDR3 length: 13 residues. The ends were cut back, 5 bases at V and 1 base at J, with 8 bases in the middle. This CDR3 is CASSRASNTEAFF. Written as DNA, the CDR3 is TGTGCCAGCAGTCGGGCCTCGAACACTGAAGCTTTCTTT.